This TCR beta chain comes out of a study of CXCR3-negative and CXCR3-positive naive CD8 T cells. Study-level information: Each library gave roughly 1.4 +/- 0.3 million of around 140 million TRB reads. Whole-study results and caveats: Relative to CXCR3-negative naive cells, CXCR3-positive naive cells had more hydrophobic TRB CDR3s.

The length of the CDR3 is 15 residues. CDR1 and CDR2 (germline): ENHRY, SYGVKD. As regards this clonotype: Antigen specificity is unknown.

The libraries of TRB cDNA were prepared using 5' RACE with UMI labels. TCRdb re-called the 5' RACE reads; every CDR3 protein appears as one record, without DNA. This sample contains tens of thousands of distinct CDR3 sequences. At around 300,000 cells each, triplicate sorts were carried out for each CD8+ T cell subset. CD45RO-CCR7+CD27+CD95- marked naive CD8+ T cells. The V gene is TRBV10-3, the J gene TRBJ2-3. Sequenced sample: naive CXCR3+ CD8+ T cells from blood. As for subset: CD45RO-CCR7+CD27+CD95- naive CD8+ T cells expressing CXCR3 (TNR3+). The sequence was obtained from a human donor in good health. Some clones in this sample may be carry-over from other donors' samples. This CDR3 is CAISEAKFDTDTQYF.